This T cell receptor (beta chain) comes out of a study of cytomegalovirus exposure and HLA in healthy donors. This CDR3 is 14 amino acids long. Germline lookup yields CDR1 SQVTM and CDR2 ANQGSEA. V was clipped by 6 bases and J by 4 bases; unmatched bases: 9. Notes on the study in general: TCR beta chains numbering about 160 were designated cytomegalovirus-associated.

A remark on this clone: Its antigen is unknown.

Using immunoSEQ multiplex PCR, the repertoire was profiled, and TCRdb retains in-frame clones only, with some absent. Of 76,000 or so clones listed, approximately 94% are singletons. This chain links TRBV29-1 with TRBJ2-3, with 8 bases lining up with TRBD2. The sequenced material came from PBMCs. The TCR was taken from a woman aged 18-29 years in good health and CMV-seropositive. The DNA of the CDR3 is TGCAGCGTGCGTCGGGGGGGCCATCCAGATACGCAGTATTTT. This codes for CSVRRGGHPDTQYF.